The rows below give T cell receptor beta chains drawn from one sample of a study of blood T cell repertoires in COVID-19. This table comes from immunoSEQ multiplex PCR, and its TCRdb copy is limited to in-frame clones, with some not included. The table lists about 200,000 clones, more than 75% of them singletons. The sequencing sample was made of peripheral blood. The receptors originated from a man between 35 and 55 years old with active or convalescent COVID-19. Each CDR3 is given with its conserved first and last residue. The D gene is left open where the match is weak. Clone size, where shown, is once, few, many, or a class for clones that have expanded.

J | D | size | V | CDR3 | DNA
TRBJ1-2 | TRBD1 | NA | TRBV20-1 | CRNDRVYGYTF | TGCAGGAACGACAGGGTCTATGGCTACACCTTC
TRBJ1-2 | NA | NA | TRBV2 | CASIVGVDGYTF | TGTGCCAGCATTGTAGGAGTAGATGGCTACACCTTC
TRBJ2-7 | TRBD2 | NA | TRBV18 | CASSPELAGSYEQYF | TGTGCCAGCTCACCAGAGCTAGCGGGCTCCTACGAGCAGTACTTC
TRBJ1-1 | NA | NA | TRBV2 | CASRKGLMNTEAFF | TGTGCCAGCAGAAAAGGACTCATGAACACTGAAGCTTTCTTT
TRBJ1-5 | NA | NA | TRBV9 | CASSQTAYSNQPQHF | TGTGCCAGCAGTCAGACAGCATATAGCAATCAGCCCCAGCATTTT
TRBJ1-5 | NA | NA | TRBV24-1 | CATSDDYSNQPQHF | TGTGCCACCAGTGATGACTATAGCAATCAGCCCCAGCATTTT
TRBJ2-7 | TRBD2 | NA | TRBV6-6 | CASRKAGNEQYF | TGTGCCAGCAGAAAAGCGGGAAACGAGCAGTACTTC
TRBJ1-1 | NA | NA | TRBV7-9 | CASSLQVAFF | TGTGCCAGCAGCTTACAGGTAGCTTTCTTT
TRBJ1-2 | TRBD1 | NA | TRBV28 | CASLVSGGVSGYTF | TGTGCCAGCCTTGTCTCAGGGGGCGTTTCTGGCTACACCTTC
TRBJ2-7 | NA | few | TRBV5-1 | CASSFGGHEQYF | TGCGCCAGCAGCTTCGGAGGGCACGAGCAGTACTTC
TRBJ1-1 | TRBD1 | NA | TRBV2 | CASSLTGVNTEAFF | TGTGCCAGCAGTTTAACAGGGGTCAACACTGAAGCTTTCTTT
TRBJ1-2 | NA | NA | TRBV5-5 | CASSNDPRGSYNGYTF | TGTGCCAGCAGCAACGACCCCAGGGGAAGTTATAATGGCTACACCTTC
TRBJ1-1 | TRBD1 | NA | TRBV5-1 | CASSNGQGYTEAFF | TGCGCCAGCAGCAATGGACAGGGATACACTGAAGCTTTCTTT
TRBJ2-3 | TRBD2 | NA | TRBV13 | CASSAGLAETDTQYF | TGTGCCAGCAGCGCGGGACTAGCGGAAACAGATACGCAGTATTTT
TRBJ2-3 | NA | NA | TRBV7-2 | CASSLAGVAGAADTQYF | TGTGCCAGCAGCTTAGCGGGTGTGGCGGGGGCTGCGGATACGCAGTATTTT
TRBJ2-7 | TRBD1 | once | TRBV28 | CASSLDGATGVFSYEQYF | TGTGCCAGCAGTTTAGATGGAGCTACAGGGGTGTTCTCCTACGAGCAGTACTTC
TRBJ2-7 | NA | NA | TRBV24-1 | CATSDLGQLHRDF | TGTGCCACCAGTGATTTGGGACAGCTCCATAGGGACTTC
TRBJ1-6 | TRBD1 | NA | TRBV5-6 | CASSSRRTGYNSPLHF | TGTGCCAGCAGCTCCAGAAGGACAGGTTATAATTCACCCCTCCACTTT
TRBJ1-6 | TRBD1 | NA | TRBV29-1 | CSVERGRGSPLHF | TGCAGCGTTGAGAGGGGGCGAGGTTCACCCCTCCACTTT
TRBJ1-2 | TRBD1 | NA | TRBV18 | CASSPSTGTGKDGYTF | TGTGCCAGCTCACCCTCTACCGGGACAGGGAAGGATGGCTACACCTTC
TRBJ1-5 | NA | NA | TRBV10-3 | CAISVSGGNQPQHF | TGTGCCATCAGTGTCTCAGGGGGCAATCAGCCCCAGCATTTT
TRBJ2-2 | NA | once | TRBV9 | CASSVAGGAANTGELFF | TGTGCCAGCAGCGTAGCTGGGGGGGCAGCGAACACCGGGGAGCTGTTTTTT
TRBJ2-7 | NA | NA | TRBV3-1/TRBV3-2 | CASSHYSSYEQYF | TGTGCCAGCAGCCACTACAGCTCCTACGAGCAGTACTTC
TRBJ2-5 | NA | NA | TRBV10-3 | CAISGRGAGTQETQYF | TGTGCCATCAGTGGAAGAGGAGCAGGGACACAAGAGACCCAGTACTTC
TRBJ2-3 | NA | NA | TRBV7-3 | CASSLGAGTDTQYF | TGTGCCAGCAGCTTAGGGGCGGGCACAGATACGCAGTATTTT
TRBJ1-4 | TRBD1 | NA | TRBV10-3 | CATNRQGSLSEKLFF | TGTGCCACCAACCGACAGGGCAGTTTAAGTGAAAAACTGTTTTTT